This entry features one T cell receptor beta chain sequence. Germline trimming cut 4 bases from V and 0 bases from J; bases unmatched to any gene: 9. The CDR3 has 18 amino acids. Germline V gives CDR1 SGHNT, CDR2 YYREEE (reference sequence). This sample is drawn from a study of shared clonotypes between healthy human individuals. Whole-study context: There were three CD4 naive, three CD4 memory, two CD8 naive and one CD8 memory plates per donor.

The assay was immunoSEQ multiplex PCR, and TCRdb's table has in-frame clones only and misses some. The sample includes around 2.5 million clones, 80% to 95% of them seen just once. The chain has TRBV5-4 and TRBJ2-3; 12 nucleotides match TRBD2. Sequencing used naive CD4+ T cells from PBMCs. Subset given: CD45RA+ positively selected. The source of this sequence is a man aged 18 to 29 in good health. Some clones in this sample may be carry-over from other donors' samples. CDR3 sequence: CASSPGRTSGTSTDTQYF. CDR3 DNA sequence: TGTGCCAGCAGCCCAGGCAGGACTAGCGGGACTAGCACAGATACGCAGTATTTT.